Shown below are 27 T cell receptor beta chains from a single sample sequenced in a study of blood T cell repertoires in COVID-19. The repertoire was sequenced with immunoSEQ multiplex PCR; TCRdb's copy has only in-frame clones and lacks some. Among some 190,000 clones listed, approximately 89% were seen once. Sequenced material: PBMCs or T cells enriched from blood (not recorded which). These receptors all come from a woman aged 40-49 years with acute COVID-19.

V gene TRBV5-4 combines with J gene TRBJ2-1; maybe TRBD1 (6 bases). With 1 base removed from V and 6 bases from J, the gap between germline ends came to 14 bases. The CDR3 has 15 residues. CDR1 is SGHNT, CDR2 YYREEE, per germline (reference sequence). The CDR3 sequence: CASSLRQGLPNEQFF. The CDR3, as DNA: TGTGCCAGCAGCTTGAGGCAGGGGCTGCCCAATGAGCAGTTCTTC.

This chain connects TRBV11-2 to TRBJ1-1, with D unresolved. V lost 5 bases to trimming and J lost 1 base, with 11 bases between them. The CDR3 sequence is 14 residues long. The germline V gene encodes CDR1 SGHAT and CDR2 FQNNGV. The CDR3 DNA is TGTGCCAGCAGCCTGCTTCGGTCGAACACTGAAGCTTTCTTT. The encoded protein is CASSLLRSNTEAFF.

The CDR3 protein is CASSRLAGGPYEQYF. In DNA form, the CDR3 reads TGTGCCAGCAGCAGATTAGCGGGAGGGCCCTACGAGCAGTACTTC. The chain uses TRBV27 and TRBJ2-7; 11 nucleotides match TRBD2. V was clipped by 6 bases and J by 2 bases; unmatched bases: 6. Germline values: CDR1 MNHEY, CDR2 SMNVEV (reference sequence). The CDR3 is 15 residues long.

The chain employs TRBV19 and TRBJ2-2; D not certain. The V gene lost 10 bases and the J gene lost 5 bases, with 17 bases spanning the gap. The CDR3 has 14 residues. Germline loops: CDR1 LNHDA, CDR2 SQIVND (reference sequence). CDR3 residues: CATADDGRTGELFF. The CDR3 DNA reads as TGTGCCACCGCCGACGATGGGCGTACCGGGGAGCTGTTTTTT.

The J gene is TRBJ2-7, the V gene TRBV5-4, with 7 bases that match TRBD2. The trim removed 4 bases at V and 6 bases at J, leaving 13 bases unmatched. CDR3 length: 15 residues. Germline V gives CDR1 SGHNT, CDR2 YYREEE (reference sequence). This chain's CDR3 is CASSPGLVSGSEQYF. CDR3 nucleotide sequence: TGTGCCAGCAGCCCCGGACTAGTCTCAGGGAGCGAGCAGTACTTC.

In its sample, this clone was seen a few times. Here the CDR3 DNA reads TGTGCCAGCAGCCTGGGACAGGGGTGGAATTCACCCCTCCACTTT. It specifies CASSLGQGWNSPLHF. The chain combines TRBV5-4 with TRBJ1-6; TRBD1 matches at 10 bases. V gave up 4 bases and J gave up 7 bases; unmatched junction bases: 5. Germline lookup yields CDR1 SGHNT and CDR2 YYREEE (reference sequence). CDR3 length: 15 amino acids.

The V gene is TRBV29-1, the J gene TRBJ2-1; D uncertain. CDR1 is SQVTM, CDR2 ANQGSEA, per germline. V dropped 2 bases and J dropped 1 base, with 15 bases sitting between them. The CDR3 consists of 16 residues. The CDR3 sequence is CSVETTRVVSYNEQFF. The CDR3 bases are TGCAGCGTTGAAACGACTCGGGTAGTTTCCTACAATGAGCAGTTCTTC.

The chain is built from TRBV10-3 and TRBJ1-5; no clear D. The CDR3 has 14 residues. The germline gives CDR1 ENHRY, CDR2 SYGVKD. Deletions cut 0 bases from V and 6 bases from J, with 9 bases between. CDR3 sequence: CAISESVGRQPQHF. CDR3 coding DNA: TGTGCCATCAGTGAGTCGGTGGGCCGTCAGCCCCAGCATTTT.

The chain recombines TRBV2 with TRBJ2-4, with 12 positions matching TRBD2. The V gene's germline CDR1 is SNHLY and CDR2 FYNNEI. This CDR3 is built from 14 residues. Trimming took 6 bases from V and 8 from J; bases not matched to a gene: 5. CDR3 nucleotides: TGTGCCAGCAGACGCGGGACTAGCGGGCACATTCAGTACTTC. As protein: CASRRGTSGHIQYF.

This clone was seen a handful of times. V and J are TRBV5-1 and TRBJ2-5; maybe TRBD1 (6 bases). Deletions cut 4 bases from V and 5 bases from J, with 18 bases between. The CDR3 totals 15 residues. Germline CDR1 SGHRS, CDR2 YFSETQ. CDR3: CASSVSGVPLETQYF. CDR3 coding DNA: TGCGCCAGCAGCGTTTCAGGGGTCCCATTGGAGACCCAGTACTTC.

This chain uses TRBV10-1 with TRBJ1-2; D unresolved. Trimming took off 4 bases at V and 4 bases at J, with 10 bases between the two ends. Germline loops: CDR1 WNHNN, CDR2 SYGVQD (reference sequence). The length of the CDR3 is 13 residues. The CDR3, as DNA: TGCGCCAGCAGTGCGGACTCCGCCTATGGCTACACCTTC. Encoded protein: CASSADSAYGYTF.

The V call is TRBV25-1, the J call TRBJ2-7; a possible D gene is TRBD2 (5 bases). Germline assignment: CDR1 MGHDK and CDR2 SYGVNS. The V end was cut by 4 bases, the J end by 1 base, with 11 bases between. CDR3 size: 14 residues. The CDR3 is CASSAVPGSYEQYF. The CDR3 bases are TGTGCCAGCAGTGCCGTCCCGGGGTCCTACGAGCAGTACTTC.

The chain is built from TRBV29-1 and TRBJ2-1, with 10 bases identical to TRBD2. The CDR3 sequence is 17 residues long. Germline trimming cut 4 bases from V and 2 bases from J; bases unmatched to any gene: 11. Germline V gene lookup returns CDR1 SQVTM and CDR2 ANQGSEA. In DNA form, the CDR3 reads TGCAGCGTTGTTCGTAGCGGGGGGCCTGGGCCCTACAATGAGCAGTTCTTC. Translating it yields CSVVRSGGPGPYNEQFF.

The chain recombines TRBV15 with TRBJ2-7; D uncertain. This CDR3 comprises 14 residues. From germline, CDR1 is LNHNV and CDR2 YYDKDF (reference sequence). V gave up 0 bases and J gave up 1 base, with 7 bases separating them. The CDR3 reads CATSRDPGSYEQYF. The CDR3 DNA is TGTGCCACCAGCAGAGATCCCGGGTCCTACGAGCAGTACTTC.

The chain carries TRBV7-3 and TRBJ2-1, with a tentative D call TRBD2 (5 bases). V was clipped by 5 bases and J by 6 bases, with 14 bases between them. The germline V gene has CDR1 SGHTA and CDR2 FQGTGA. CDR3 length: 14 amino acids. The CDR3 DNA reads as TGTGCCAGCAGCCCGGGGTCCTATTCCAATGAGCAGTTCTTC. Amino acids: CASSPGSYSNEQFF.

V usage is TRBV2 and J usage is TRBJ1-2, with D possibly being TRBD1 (6 bases). V lost 5 bases and J lost 7, with 11 bases in between. This CDR3 has 12 residues. The germline V gene encodes CDR1 SNHLY and CDR2 FYNNEI. Here the CDR3 reads CASSYRDSGYTF. CDR3 sequence (DNA): TGTGCCAGCAGTTACAGGGATTCTGGCTACACCTTC.

This chain uses TRBV4-1 with TRBJ2-2; D is possibly TRBD1 (5 bases). CDR1 is MGHRA, CDR2 YSYEKL, per germline. With 1 base removed from V and 0 bases from J, the gap between germline ends came to 9 bases. The CDR3 spans 16 residues. As DNA, the CDR3 is TGCGCCAGCAGCCAAGCGGACACTTCGAACACCGGGGAGCTGTTTTTT. The encoded protein is CASSQADTSNTGELFF.

The CDR3 DNA follows: TGTGCCTGGAACTTCGGGCGGGGGGGGACCCACACCGGGGAGCTGTTTTTT. It codes for CAWNFGRGGTHTGELFF. The chain has TRBV30 and TRBJ2-2; 9 bases agree with TRBD2. The length of the CDR3 is 17 residues. CDR1 and CDR2 from the germline V gene are GTSNPN and SVGIG (reference sequence). V shed 4 bases, J shed 3 bases, and the junction held 12 bases outside the gene matches.

This clone was picked up a small number of times. CDR3 in amino acids: CASSLSRGLPEQYF. The CDR3 DNA sequence: TGTGCCAGCAGTTTGTCCAGGGGGCTTCCCGAGCAGTACTTC. The chain has TRBV6-6 and TRBJ2-7; TRBD1 matches at 8 bases. The CDR3 covers 14 residues. The V gene end was trimmed by 4 bases and the J gene end by 6 bases; junction bases not matched to a gene: 8. The germline V gene has CDR1 MNHNY and CDR2 SVGAGI (reference sequence).

The chain couples TRBV30 to TRBJ1-1, with no clear D. Trimming shortened V by 1 base and J by 2 bases, and 11 bases separated the two germline ends. This CDR3 has 14 amino acids. Per germline, CDR1 GTSNPN and CDR2 SVGIG (reference sequence). The CDR3 spells CAWSGPPLNTEAFF. CDR3 DNA sequence: TGTGCCTGGAGTGGTCCCCCCCTTAACACTGAAGCTTTCTTT.

The genes are TRBV3-1 (or the pseudogene TRBV3-2) and TRBJ1-4, with D perhaps matching TRBD1 (5 bases). V lost 3 bases and J lost 6, with 11 bases in between. This CDR3 region has 14 residues. Germline CDR1 is LGHDT and CDR2 is YNNKEL (reference sequence). The CDR3 sequence is CASSQWTSDEKLFF. The CDR3 DNA sequence: TGTGCCAGCAGCCAGTGGACAAGTGATGAAAAACTGTTTTTT.

V usage is TRBV12-1 and J usage is TRBJ1-2; TRBD1, the D gene given by the table, was not confirmed from the DNA. TRBV12-1 counts as a pseudogene. This CDR3 contains 16 residues. The CDR3 reads CASSFPQGKSTHGYTF. The CDR3 DNA reads as TGTGCCAGCAGCTTTCCTCAGGGGAAGAGTACTCATGGCTACACCTTC.

The V gene is TRBV21-1, the J gene TRBJ2-1; the D segment call TRBD2 is taken from the table without a DNA check. TRBV21-1 is a pseudogene locus. The CDR3 covers 13 residues. The CDR3 bases are TGTGCCAGCAGAGTTGCGCCCTACAATGAGCAGTTCTTC. Encoded protein: CASRVAPYNEQFF.

The chain combines TRBV4-1 with TRBJ1-1, with D possibly being TRBD1 (5 bases). Germline values: CDR1 MGHRA, CDR2 YSYEKL. Trimming shortened V by 4 bases and J by 6 bases, and 27 bases separated the two germline ends. The CDR3 length is 18 residues. The CDR3 nucleotides are TGCGCCAGCAGCCTCCAGACGCAGGGATTAGCAGGGAGGCCTGAAGCTTTCTTT. Its translation: CASSLQTQGLAGRPEAFF.

This clone turned up a few times. The chain carries TRBV15 and TRBJ1-6; D not certain. CDR1 and CDR2 from the germline V gene are LNHNV and YYDKDF (reference sequence). V lost 1 base and J lost 3, with 10 bases in between. The CDR3 is 16 residues long. CDR3 DNA: TGTGCCACCAGCAGAGGTGAGGGTATCTATAATTCACCCCTCCACTTT. Translated: CATSRGEGIYNSPLHF.

The chain is built from TRBV5-1 and TRBJ2-1; TRBD1 agrees at 9 bases. The J segment lost 7 bases and the V segment lost 3 bases, leaving 8 bases of the junction unmatched. The CDR3 spans 15 residues. Germline V lookup: CDR1 SGHRS, CDR2 YFSETQ. In nucleotides, the CDR3 is TGCGCCAGCAGCTCTTACACAGGGGGCCGGAATGAGCAGTTCTTC. Protein sequence: CASSSYTGGRNEQFF.

There are a few counts of this clone. J is TRBJ2-5 and V is TRBV7-9, with 11 bases identical to TRBD1. The CDR3 is 16 residues long. V lost 5 bases and J lost 2; bases outside the gene matches: 7. Germline V gene lookup returns CDR1 SEHNR and CDR2 FQNEAQ (reference sequence). CDR3 DNA: TGTGCCAGCAGCGGATCCGGGACAGGGGGTCAAGAGACCCAGTACTTC. Its translation: CASSGSGTGGQETQYF.